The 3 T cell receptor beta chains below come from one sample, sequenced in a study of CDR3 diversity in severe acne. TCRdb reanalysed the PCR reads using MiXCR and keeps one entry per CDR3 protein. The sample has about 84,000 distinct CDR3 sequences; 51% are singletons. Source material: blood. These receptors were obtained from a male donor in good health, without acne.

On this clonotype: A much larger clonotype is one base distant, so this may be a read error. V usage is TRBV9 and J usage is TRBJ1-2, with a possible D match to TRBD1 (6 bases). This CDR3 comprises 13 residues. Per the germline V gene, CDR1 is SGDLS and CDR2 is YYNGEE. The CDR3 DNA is TGTGTCAGCAGCGTAGAAACAGGGCTGGGCTACACCTTC. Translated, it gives CVSSVETGLGYTF.

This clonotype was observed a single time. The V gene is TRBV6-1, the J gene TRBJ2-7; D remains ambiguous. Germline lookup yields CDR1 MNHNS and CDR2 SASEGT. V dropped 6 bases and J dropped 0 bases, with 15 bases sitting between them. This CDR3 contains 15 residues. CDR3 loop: CASSPSVAGSYEQYF. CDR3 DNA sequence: TGTGCCAGCAGCCCTTCGGTAGCAGGCTCCTACGAGCAGTACTTC.

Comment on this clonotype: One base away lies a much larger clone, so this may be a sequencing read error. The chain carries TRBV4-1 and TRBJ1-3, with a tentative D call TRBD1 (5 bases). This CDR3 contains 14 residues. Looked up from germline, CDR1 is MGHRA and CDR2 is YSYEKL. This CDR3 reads CASSRGSSGNTMYF. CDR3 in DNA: TGCGCCAGCAGCCGGGGGAGCTCTGGAAACACCATGTATTTT.